Listed below are T cell receptor beta chains from one sample, sequenced in a study of early T cells in non-severe SARS-CoV-2 infection. MiXCR, run by TCRdb on the 5' RACE reads, gives a single entry per CDR3 protein. The table records around 64,000 distinct CDR3 sequences, around 13% of them present only once. This material consisted of whole blood, taken at baseline. The receptors come from an adult who was a healthcare worker with PCR-confirmed SARS-CoV-2 infection or an uninfected control (not recorded which). The CDR3 runs from the conserved cysteine through the conserved F or W. D genes are given only for firm matches.

J gene	D gene	V gene	CDR3 protein
TRBJ2-7	NA	TRBV21-1	CASSSRQVGMKFYEQYF
TRBJ2-1	NA	TRBV18	CASSPPSVRDEQFF
TRBJ1-1	TRBD1	TRBV10-3	CAIRQGGTEAFF
TRBJ2-7	NA	TRBV20-1	CSAADSYEQYF
TRBJ2-7	TRBD1	TRBV11-3	CASSFRMDRRDEQYF
TRBJ1-1	TRBD1	TRBV12-3/TRBV12-4	CASRLTGGYTEAFF
TRBJ2-7	TRBD1	TRBV2	CASSPTGTALREQYF
TRBJ1-3	NA	TRBV4-3	CASSLRNTIYF
TRBJ1-5	NA	TRBV2	CASSEDWQGNQPQHF
TRBJ1-3	TRBD1	TRBV5-4	CASSTLDRGTGNTIYF
TRBJ2-5	NA	TRBV6-5	CASSSALMGETQYF
TRBJ2-7	TRBD1	TRBV5-1	CASSSGQALVHEQYF
TRBJ1-1	TRBD1	TRBV20-1	CSASRDRNTEAFF
TRBJ1-2	TRBD1	TRBV7-9	CASSLVRGQGYGYTF
TRBJ2-4	NA	TRBV18	CASSPGLTQNIQYF
TRBJ2-5	NA	TRBV7-9	CASGYMTETQYF